The rows below give T cell receptor beta chains drawn from one sample of a study of blood T cell repertoires in COVID-19. Method: immunoSEQ multiplex PCR; TCRdb's copy keeps in-frame clones and lacks some. The sample has 65,000 to 85,000 clones, around 78% seen once; the top ten hold roughly 15%. Sequenced input: peripheral blood. These receptors came from a human donor in a cohort sampled during active COVID-19. Both conserved end residues are part of each CDR3. D genes are given only for firm matches. Size is omitted from some rows. Given values are once, few, many or a class for expanded clones.

>TRBJ1-3|TRBV4-1|NA|NA
CASSPWGEAGNTIYF
TGCGCCAGCAGCCCTTGGGGGGAAGCTGGAAACACCATATATTTT
>TRBJ2-3|TRBV5-4|NA|TRBD2
CASSKRLAGVVDTQYF
TGTGCCAGCAGCAAGAGACTAGCGGGAGTGGTAGATACGCAGTATTTT
>TRBJ2-2|TRBV12-3/TRBV12-4|NA|NA
CASSPRGSGELFF
TGTGCCAGCAGCCCCCGGGGGTCCGGGGAGCTGTTTTTT
>TRBJ1-6|TRBV28|once|NA
CASSLGSRGNSPLHF
TGTGCCAGCAGCCTCGGTTCTCGAGGGAATTCACCCCTCCACTTT
>TRBJ2-2|TRBV9|NA|TRBD2
CASSMTSGGANTGELFF
TGTGCCAGCAGCATGACTAGCGGGGGGGCGAACACCGGGGAGCTGTTTTTT
>TRBJ2-3|TRBV7-2|NA|NA
CASSLSGLTDTQYF
TGTGCCAGCAGCCTTAGCGGACTCACAGATACGCAGTATTTT
>TRBJ1-2|TRBV6-5|NA|TRBD1
CVSRDRGKGLGGYTF
TGTGTCAGCAGGGACAGGGGGAAGGGGCTAGGAGGATACACCTTC
>TRBJ1-3|TRBV4-1|NA|TRBD1
CASSYSRGRGNTIYF
TGCGCCAGCAGCTATAGTAGGGGGCGCGGAAACACCATATATTTT
>TRBJ2-3|TRBV6-4|NA|NA
CASSEEGSTDTQYF
TGTGCCAGCAGTGAAGAGGGCTCCACAGATACGCAGTATTTT
>TRBJ2-3|TRBV7-2|NA|TRBD2
CASSLVLAGGPPDTQYF
TGTGCCAGCAGCTTAGTACTAGCGGGGGGGCCCCCAGATACGCAGTATTTT
>TRBJ2-5|TRBV7-9|NA|TRBD2
CASSPGGGSPETQYF
TGTGCCAGCAGCCCCGGGGGAGGGAGCCCGGAGACCCAGTACTTC
>TRBJ1-1|TRBV30|NA|NA
CAWTVGGNEAFF
TGTGCCTGGACTGTTGGGGGGAATGAAGCTTTCTTT
>TRBJ2-7|TRBV6-5|NA|NA
CATGTSEQYF
TGTGCCACAGGTACCAGCGAGCAGTACTTC
>TRBJ1-2|TRBV7-8|NA|NA
CASSHDGANYGYTF
TGTGCCAGCAGCCATGACGGAGCTAACTATGGCTACACCTTC
>TRBJ2-7|TRBV20-1|NA|NA
CSALSDEQYF
TGCAGTGCTCTGAGTGACGAGCAGTACTTC
>TRBJ1-2|TRBV2|few|NA
CALSASDSPNYGYTF
TGTGCTCTCTCCGCCTCGGACAGTCCTAACTATGGCTACACCTTC
>TRBJ2-7|TRBV4-1|NA|TRBD1
CASSQETGAWQYF
TGCGCCAGCAGCCAAGAAACAGGGGCATGGCAGTACTTC
>TRBJ2-7|TRBV5-5|NA|TRBD2
CASSFGTTLEQYF
TGTGCCAGCAGCTTCGGGACTACCCTGGAGCAGTACTTC
>TRBJ2-2|TRBV5-4|NA|TRBD1
CASSSPGTGTNTGELFF
TGTGCCAGCAGCTCCCCCGGGACAGGGACGAACACCGGGGAGCTGTTTTTT
>TRBJ2-1|TRBV7-2|NA|TRBD2
CASSLDWEGLAGVGEQFF
TGTGCCAGCAGCTTAGATTGGGAGGGACTAGCGGGAGTCGGTGAGCAGTTCTTC
>TRBJ2-2|TRBV30|NA|TRBD2
CAWTLRTAGGFTGELFF
TGTGCCTGGACCCTCCGAACCGCGGGGGGGTTCACCGGGGAGCTGTTTTTT
>TRBJ1-2|TRBV30|once|NA
CAWSETGNYGYTF
TGTGCCTGGAGTGAAACAGGGAACTATGGCTACACCTTC
>TRBJ1-2|TRBV24-1|NA|NA
CATSDFGRAYGYTF
TGTGCCACCAGTGATTTTGGGAGGGCCTATGGCTACACCTTC
>TRBJ1-4|TRBV11-2|NA|TRBD1
CASSLEGGVWEKLFF
TGTGCCAGCAGCTTGGAAGGGGGCGTATGGGAAAAACTGTTTTTT
>TRBJ2-2|TRBV7-2|NA|NA
CASSSHRPTGELFF
TGTGCCAGCAGCTCACACAGGCCCACCGGGGAGCTGTTTTTT
>TRBJ2-3|TRBV7-9|NA|TRBD1
CASSWLTGTGGADTQYF
TGTGCCAGCAGCTGGCTGACCGGGACAGGGGGCGCAGATACGCAGTATTTT
>TRBJ2-1|TRBV7-8|NA|NA
CASSLRQLNEQFF
TGTGCCAGCAGCTTGCGACAGCTCAATGAGCAGTTCTTC
>TRBJ1-5|TRBV7-9|NA|NA
CASSLGGRPQHF
TGTGCCAGCAGCTTAGGAGGGAGGCCCCAGCATTTT
>TRBJ2-3|TRBV15|NA|TRBD2
CATSRDLAGGQDTQYF
TGTGCCACCAGCAGAGATCTAGCGGGGGGGCAAGATACGCAGTATTTT
>TRBJ2-1|TRBV29-1|NA|TRBD1
CSVEFAGGQGTYNEQFF
TGCAGCGTTGAATTCGCTGGGGGACAGGGTACCTACAATGAGCAGTTCTTC
>TRBJ2-1|TRBV6-6|NA|TRBD2
CASSGPGLAGGNEQFF
TGTGCCAGCTCAGGACCGGGACTAGCGGGAGGCAATGAGCAGTTCTTC
>TRBJ1-1|TRBV6-5|NA|NA
CASTQGPWAFF
TGTGCCAGCACCCAGGGGCCGTGGGCTTTCTTT
>TRBJ1-1|TRBV5-6|NA|NA
CASSLFRRQLRNTEAFF
TGTGCCAGCAGCTTGTTCAGGCGCCAGCTCCGGAACACTGAAGCTTTCTTT
>TRBJ2-1|TRBV6-2/TRBV6-3|NA|TRBD2
CASSLSGPSYNEQFF
TGTGCCAGCAGTCTTAGCGGGCCTTCCTACAATGAGCAGTTCTTC
>TRBJ1-6|TRBV27|medium-sized|NA
CASSLERVNSPLHF
TGTGCCAGCAGTTTAGAGAGGGTTAATTCACCCCTCCACTTT
>TRBJ2-5|TRBV7-2|NA|NA
CASSLDTSRETQYF
TGTGCCAGCAGCTTAGACACGAGCAGGGAGACCCAGTACTTC
>TRBJ2-1|TRBV11-2|few|TRBD2
CASSREASGNNEQFF
TGTGCCAGCAGCCGAGAGGCTAGCGGGAACAATGAGCAGTTCTTC
>TRBJ2-3|TRBV28|NA|NA
CASDIRGLDTDTQYF
TGTGCCAGCGATATCAGGGGTTTGGACACAGATACGCAGTATTTT
>TRBJ2-1|TRBV15|NA|NA
CATSRGRDSDNEQFF
TGTGCCACCAGCAGAGGTCGGGACTCCGACAATGAGCAGTTCTTC
>TRBJ2-7|TRBV2|NA|NA
CASSVSVLGYEQYF
TGTGCCAGCAGTGTTTCGGTACTCGGCTACGAGCAGTACTTC
>TRBJ1-1|TRBV5-1|NA|NA
CASSFWSGNTEAFF
TGCGCCAGCAGCTTTTGGTCAGGGAACACTGAAGCTTTCTTT
>TRBJ2-1|TRBV9|NA|TRBD2
CASSLSASGYNEQFF
TGTGCCAGCAGCCTGTCGGCTAGCGGCTACAATGAGCAGTTCTTC
>TRBJ2-1|TRBV7-9|NA|NA
CASSLGGREQFF
TGTGCCAGCAGCTTAGGAGGCAGAGAGCAGTTCTTC
>TRBJ1-2|TRBV12-3/TRBV12-4|NA|NA
CASSLGRLYGYTF
TGTGCCAGCAGTTTGGGGCGGCTGTATGGCTACACCTTC
>TRBJ2-3|TRBV2|NA|NA
CASSEDRGYADTQYF
TGTGCCAGCAGTGAAGACCGGGGGTATGCAGATACGCAGTATTTT
>TRBJ1-1|TRBV6-5|once|TRBD1
CASRQGAINTEAFF
TGTGCCAGCAGACAGGGGGCGATTAACACTGAAGCTTTCTTT